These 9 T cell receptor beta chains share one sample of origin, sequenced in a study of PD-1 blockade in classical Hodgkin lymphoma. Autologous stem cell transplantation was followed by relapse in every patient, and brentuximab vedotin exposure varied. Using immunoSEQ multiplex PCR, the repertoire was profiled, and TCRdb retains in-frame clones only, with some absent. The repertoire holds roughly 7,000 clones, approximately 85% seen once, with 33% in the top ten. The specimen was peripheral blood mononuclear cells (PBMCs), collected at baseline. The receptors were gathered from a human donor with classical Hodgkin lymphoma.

The CDR3 loop reads CASSTQGLNEQYF. CDR3 DNA: TGTGCCAGCAGCACACAGGGCTTGAACGAGCAGTACTTC. The V gene is TRBV7-9, the J gene TRBJ2-7; tentatively, D is TRBD1 (6 bases). The germline V gene encodes CDR1 SEHNR and CDR2 FQNEAQ (reference sequence). This CDR3 spans 13 amino acids. Trimming took 5 bases from V and 5 from J, leaving 13 bases between them.

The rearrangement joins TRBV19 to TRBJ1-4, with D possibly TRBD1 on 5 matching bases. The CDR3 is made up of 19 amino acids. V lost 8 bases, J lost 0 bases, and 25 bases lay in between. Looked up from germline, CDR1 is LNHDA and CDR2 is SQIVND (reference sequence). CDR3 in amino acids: CASPLRDSDRYPTNEKLFF. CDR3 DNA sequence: TGTGCCAGTCCCCTGAGGGACTCCGACCGATACCCAACTAATGAAAAACTGTTTTTT. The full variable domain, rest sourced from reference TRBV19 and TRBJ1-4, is DGGITQSPKYLFRKEGQNVTLSCEQNLNHDAMYWYRQDPGQGLRLIYYSQIVNDFQKGDIAEGYSVSREKKESFPLTVTSAQKNPTAFYLCASPLRDSDRYPTNEKLFFGSGTQLSVL.

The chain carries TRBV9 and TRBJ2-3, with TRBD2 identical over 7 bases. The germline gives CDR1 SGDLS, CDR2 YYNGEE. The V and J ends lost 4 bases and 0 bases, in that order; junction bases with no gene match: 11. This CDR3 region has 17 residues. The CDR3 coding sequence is TGTGCCAGCAGCCCCTCTCCGGGTAGCGGGAGCACAGATACGCAGTATTTT. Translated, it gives CASSPSPGSGSTDTQYF.

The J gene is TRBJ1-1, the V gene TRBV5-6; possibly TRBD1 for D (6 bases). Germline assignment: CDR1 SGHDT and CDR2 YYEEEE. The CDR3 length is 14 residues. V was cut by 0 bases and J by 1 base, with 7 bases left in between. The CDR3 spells CASSLGTANTEAFF. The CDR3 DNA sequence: TGTGCCAGCAGCTTGGGGACAGCGAACACTGAAGCTTTCTTT.

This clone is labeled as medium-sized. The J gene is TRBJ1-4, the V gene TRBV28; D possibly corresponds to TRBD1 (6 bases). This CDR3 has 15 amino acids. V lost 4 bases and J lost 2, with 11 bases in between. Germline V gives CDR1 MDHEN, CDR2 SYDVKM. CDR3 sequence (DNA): TGTGCCAGCAGTTGGCACAGGGAGACTAATGAAAAACTGTTTTTT. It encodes CASSWHRETNEKLFF.

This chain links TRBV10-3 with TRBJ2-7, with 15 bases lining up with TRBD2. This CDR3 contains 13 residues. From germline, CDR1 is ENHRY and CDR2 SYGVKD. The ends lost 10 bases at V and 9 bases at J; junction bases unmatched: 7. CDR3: CASAPGLAGGQYF. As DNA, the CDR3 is TGTGCCAGCGCACCGGGACTAGCGGGAGGGCAGTACTTC.

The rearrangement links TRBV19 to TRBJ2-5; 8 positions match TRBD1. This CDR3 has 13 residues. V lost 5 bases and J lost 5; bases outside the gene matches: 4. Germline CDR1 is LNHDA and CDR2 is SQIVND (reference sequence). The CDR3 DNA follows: TGTGCCAGTAGTCCAGGGGGCGGTGAGACCCAGTACTTC. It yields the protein CASSPGGGETQYF.

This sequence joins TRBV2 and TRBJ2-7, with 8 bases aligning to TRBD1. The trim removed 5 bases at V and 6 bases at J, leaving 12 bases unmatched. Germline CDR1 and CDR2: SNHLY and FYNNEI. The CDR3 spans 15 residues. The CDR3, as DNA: TGTGCCAGCAGTCCCTCCGGACAGGGATCGGCCGAGCAGTACTTC. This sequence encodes CASSPSGQGSAEQYF.

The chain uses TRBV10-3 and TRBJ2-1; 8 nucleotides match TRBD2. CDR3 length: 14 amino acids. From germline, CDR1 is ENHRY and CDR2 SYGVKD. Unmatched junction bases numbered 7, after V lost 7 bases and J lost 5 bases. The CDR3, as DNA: TGTGCCATCACGCGGGAGGTGGTGAACAATGAGCAGTTCTTC. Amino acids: CAITREVVNNEQFF.